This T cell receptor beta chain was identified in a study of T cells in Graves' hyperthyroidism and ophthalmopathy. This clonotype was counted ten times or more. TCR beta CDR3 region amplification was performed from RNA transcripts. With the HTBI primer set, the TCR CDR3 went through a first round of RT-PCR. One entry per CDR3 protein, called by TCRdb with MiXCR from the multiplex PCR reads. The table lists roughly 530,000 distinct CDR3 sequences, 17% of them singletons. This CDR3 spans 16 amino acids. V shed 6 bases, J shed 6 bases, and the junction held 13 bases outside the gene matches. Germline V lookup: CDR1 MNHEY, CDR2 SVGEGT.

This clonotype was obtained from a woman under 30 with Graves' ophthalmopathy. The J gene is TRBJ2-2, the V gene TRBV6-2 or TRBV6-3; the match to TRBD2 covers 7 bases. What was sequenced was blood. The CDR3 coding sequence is TGTGCCAGCAGCCCCCACTCTAGCGGAGAGGCCGGGGAGCTGTTTTTT. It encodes CASSPHSSGEAGELFF.